This T cell receptor beta chain was profiled in a study of blood T cell repertoires in COVID-19. Study context: The analysed material was cDNA or gDNA that came from T cells, B-cell-depleted T cells, or PBMCs.

Trimming shortened V by 0 bases and J by 8 bases, and 16 bases separated the two germline ends. From germline, CDR1 is LGHNA and CDR2 YNFKEQ. CDR3 length: 15 residues. The age range of participants was about 18 to 95 years, with residence in about two dozen US areas. Some clones are missing from TCRdb's copy, which holds only in-frame ones; the method was immunoSEQ multiplex PCR. Among about 400,000 clones listed, roughly 84% were seen once. V gene TRBV4-2 combines with J gene TRBJ1-2; D gene ambiguous. The receptor comes from a woman in her 30s who had recovered from COVID-19. The sequencing input was PBMCs or T cells enriched from blood (not recorded which). CDR3 loop: CASSQDGQTKLGYTF. The CDR3 nucleotides read TGTGCCAGCAGCCAAGACGGGCAGACTAAGTTAGGCTACACCTTC.